The source of this TCR beta chain is a study of regulatory T cells in long-lasting Graves disease. This CDR3 spans 14 amino acids. From germline, CDR1 is GTSNPN and CDR2 SVGIG (reference sequence). V lost 6 bases and J lost 1, with 16 bases in between. Only a few counts were recorded for this clonotype. Its antigen is as yet unknown. In building TCR beta libraries, iRepertoire HTBI primers were used together with Arm-PCR of CDR3 regions. Using its own MiXCR run on the multiplex PCR reads, TCRdb lists one record per CDR3 protein. This sample has a few hundred thousand distinct CDR3 sequences, with less than 25% found just once. Described time point: persistent/refractory GD, antithyroid drugs over 5 years with positive TRAb. Preparation of the TCR library used RNA extracted from PBMCs. The collection involved drawing nine milliliters of peripheral blood into EDTA tubes. Overall study results and limits: Graves' patients with persistent disease showed TCR diversity lower than patients newly diagnosed. Analyses excluded thyroid tissue, covering peripheral blood alone.

The sample was peripheral blood mononuclear cells (PBMCs), taken when the disease was refractory, from a patient treated with antithyroid drugs. This TCR was recovered from a female donor with Graves disease. The chain combines TRBV30 with TRBJ2-7, with D tentatively TRBD1 (5 bases). CDR3 amino acids: CACFNKGSSYEQYF. The CDR3 region has the DNA TGTGCCTGCTTTAACAAGGGGTCTTCCTACGAGCAGTACTTC.